This T cell receptor beta chain derives from a study of OX40 agonist ivuxolimab in advanced cancers. Sequenced by immunoSEQ multiplex PCR; TCRdb stores in-frame clones only, minus some. The table shows tens of thousands of clones, with approximately 86% occurring only once. V was pared by 5 bases and J by 0 bases, with 11 bases between. Germline V lookup: CDR1 SEHNR, CDR2 FQNEAQ (reference sequence). There are 15 residues in the CDR3. This chain connects TRBV7-9 to TRBJ2-1; D possibly corresponds to TRBD1 (6 bases). The clonotype comes from an adult with an advanced solid tumor such as melanoma, head and neck, liver or kidney cancer. The specimen was CD4+ or CD8+ T cells sorted from blood, collected in a trial of the OX40 agonist ivuxolimab. The CDR3 nucleotides read TGTGCCAGCAGCCCCGGGACAACCTCCTACAATGAGCAGTTCTTC. Translated, it gives CASSPGTTSYNEQFF. Using reference TRBV7-9 and TRBJ2-1 for the parts outside the CDR3, the full variable domain is DTGVSQNPRHKITKRGQNVTFRCDPISEHNRLYWYRQTLGQGPEFLTYFQNEAQLEKSRLLSDRFSAERPKGSFSTLEIQRTEQGDSAMYLCASSPGTTSYNEQFFGPGTRLTVL.